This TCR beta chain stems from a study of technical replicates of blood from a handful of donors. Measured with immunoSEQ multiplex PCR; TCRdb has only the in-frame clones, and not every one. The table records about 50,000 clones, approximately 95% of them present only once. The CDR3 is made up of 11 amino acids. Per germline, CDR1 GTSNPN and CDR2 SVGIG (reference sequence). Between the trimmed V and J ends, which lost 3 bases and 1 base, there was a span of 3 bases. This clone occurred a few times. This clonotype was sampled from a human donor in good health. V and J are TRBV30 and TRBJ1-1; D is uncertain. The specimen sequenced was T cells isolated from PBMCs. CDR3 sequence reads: CAWSRNTEAFF. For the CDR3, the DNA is TGTGCCTGGAGCAGGAACACTGAAGCTTTCTTT.